This paragraph reports one T cell receptor (beta chain). Its target is not known. The sample originates from a study of blood T cells in healthy people across ages. Findings and caveats of the study: TCR beta diversity per million T cells fell roughly linearly with age.

A second 7 to 11 cycle PCR used barcoded and J-beta primers. Each CDR3 protein is one row after TCRdb ran MiXCR on the 5' RACE reads. The sample gives under 2,000,000 distinct CDR3 sequences, just under 50% of which show up once; 2.1% is in the top ten. This CDR3 has 16 residues. Germline CDR1 is LGHDT and CDR2 is YNNKEL (reference sequence). Trimming stripped 1 base from V and 5 bases from J, with 16 bases between. Sequencing was performed on blood. This TCR was recovered from a middle-aged woman in good health. The V call is TRBV3-1, the J call TRBJ2-3; no reliable D call. CDR3 amino acids: CASSQVGALAGDTQYF. In DNA, the CDR3 is TGTGCCAGCAGCCAAGTCGGAGCTTTGGCAGGAGATACGCAGTATTTT.